This passage covers 28 T cell receptor beta chains from one sample sequenced in a study of cytotoxic CD8 clonotypes in ibrutinib-treated CLL. Sequenced by immunoSEQ multiplex PCR; TCRdb stores in-frame clones only, minus some. The sample shows some 310,000 clones, 70% to 80% of them seen only once. The specimen was PBMCs, collected before ibrutinib treatment. These receptors were collected from a human donor with chronic lymphocytic leukemia.

The table lists this clone with a count of one. In nucleotides, the CDR3 is TGCAGTGCCCCGGGGCGGAGGGAGCAGTACTTC. Its translation is CSAPGRREQYF. The chain combines TRBV20-1 with TRBJ2-7, with D perhaps being TRBD1 or TRBD2 (5 bases each). The CDR3 loop spans 11 amino acids. The germline gives CDR1 DFQATT, CDR2 SNEGSKA (reference sequence). Trimming cost V 6 bases and J 7 bases, with 13 bases left between them.

In this sample, this clone turned up a few times. The chain uses TRBV4-1 and TRBJ1-1; D is undetermined. CDR1 is MGHRA and CDR2 is YSYEKL in the germline V gene. The CDR3 length is 13 residues. Trimming took off 7 bases at V and 0 bases at J, with 9 bases between the two ends. The CDR3 DNA follows: TGCGCCAGCACAGGAGACATGAACACTGAAGCTTTCTTT. It specifies CASTGDMNTEAFF.

This chain links TRBV29-1 with TRBJ2-7; D is uncertain. This CDR3 has 12 amino acids. Germline CDR1 and CDR2: SQVTM and ANQGSEA. V lost 4 bases to trimming and J lost 0 bases, with 7 bases between them. The CDR3 sequence is CSVVDDSYEQYF. The CDR3 DNA reads as TGCAGCGTTGTGGACGACTCCTACGAGCAGTACTTC.

This chain connects TRBV5-4 to TRBJ2-7; D possibly matches TRBD1 or TRBD2 (5 bases each). The V and J ends lost 1 base and 0 bases respectively, with 8 bases between them. Germline V gene data show CDR1 as SGHNT and CDR2 as YYREEE (reference sequence). This CDR3 contains 14 residues. CDR3 amino acids: CASSLSGTSYEQYF. The CDR3 DNA is TGTGCCAGCAGCTTGTCCGGGACCTCCTACGAGCAGTACTTC.

The V call is TRBV2, the J call TRBJ2-2, with no clear D. The CDR3 consists of 13 residues. Between the trimmed V and J ends, which lost 7 bases and 5 bases, there was a span of 11 bases. Germline assignment: CDR1 SNHLY and CDR2 FYNNEI. CDR3 bases: TGTGCCAGCACGCCTTTGGGGACCGGGGAGCTGTTTTTT. Protein product: CASTPLGTGELFF.

V gene TRBV29-1 combines with J gene TRBJ2-1; possibly TRBD2 for D (5 bases). CDR3 size: 15 residues. V was clipped by 7 bases and J by 10 bases, with 26 bases between them. Germline CDR1 is SQVTM and CDR2 is ANQGSEA. CDR3 protein: CSAAWGAAPRSEQFF. The CDR3 nucleotides are TGCAGCGCGGCCTGGGGAGCGGCCCCTCGGAGCGAGCAGTTCTTC.

The CDR3 is CASSLRLAHEQFF. The DNA of the CDR3 is TGTGCCAGCAGCTTACGACTAGCACATGAGCAGTTCTTC. The chain recombines TRBV13 with TRBJ2-1, with 7 nucleotides matching TRBD2. The CDR3 consists of 13 residues. The trim removed 2 bases at V and 8 bases at J, leaving 3 bases unmatched. In germline, CDR1 is PRHDT, CDR2 FYEKMQ (reference sequence).

The CDR3 loop reads CASSFAGSLNTGELFF. The CDR3 nucleotides are TGTGCCAGCAGTTTTGCTGGCAGCTTGAACACCGGGGAGCTGTTTTTT. J is TRBJ2-2 and V is TRBV27; D remains ambiguous. The V end was cut by 3 bases, the J end by 1 base, with 12 bases between. Germline V CDR1 and CDR2: MNHEY, SMNVEV (reference sequence). The CDR3 contains 16 residues.

The rearrangement links TRBV13 to TRBJ2-1; D not certain. CDR1 and CDR2 from the germline V gene are PRHDT and FYEKMQ (reference sequence). Trimming removed 1 base from V and 0 bases from J, with 4 bases in between. CDR3 length: 14 residues. The CDR3 bases are TGTGCCAGCAGCTTAGACAGCTCCTACAATGAGCAGTTCTTC. Its translation: CASSLDSSYNEQFF. Full variable domain (outside the CDR3, taken from reference TRBV13 and TRBJ2-1): AAGVIQSPRHLIKEKRETATLKCYPIPRHDTVYWYQQGPGQDPQFLISFYEKMQSDKGSIPDRFSAQQFSDYHSELNMSSLELGDSALYFCASSLDSSYNEQFFGPGTRLTVL.

The rearrangement joins TRBV19 to TRBJ2-7; TRBD1 matches 8 bases. The CDR3 is 14 residues long. The V gene's germline CDR1 is LNHDA and CDR2 SQIVND (reference sequence). J gave up 1 base and V 4 bases, and 3 bases lay outside the gene matches. The CDR3, as DNA: TGTGCCAGTAGTAGTCGGGACAGGTCCTACGAGCAGTACTTC. Its translation is CASSSRDRSYEQYF.

This clone has only one observation. The rearrangement links TRBV6-5 to TRBJ2-1; D is unresolved. CDR1 and CDR2 from the germline V gene are MNHEY and SVGAGI. V lost 6 bases and J 6 bases, leaving 6 bases between the germline ends. The length of the CDR3 is 11 residues. CDR3 in amino acids: CASRVGNEQFF. CDR3 coding DNA: TGTGCCAGCAGAGTGGGCAATGAGCAGTTCTTC.

The chain employs TRBV7-2 and TRBJ2-7; the D gene is possibly TRBD1 (5 bases). Germline assignment: CDR1 SGHTA and CDR2 FQGNSA. V shed 1 base and J shed 3 bases, with 10 bases lying between them. The CDR3 length is 14 residues. The CDR3: CASSLGGAGYEQYF. CDR3 DNA sequence: TGTGCCAGCAGCTTAGGTGGGGCCGGCTACGAGCAGTACTTC. Complete variable domain (other parts from reference TRBV7-2 and TRBJ2-7): GAGVSQSPSNKVTEKGKDVELRCDPISGHTALYWYRQSLGQGLEFLIYFQGNSAPDKSGLPSDRFSAERTGGSVSTLTIQRTQQEDSAVYLCASSLGGAGYEQYFGPGTRLTVT.

This clone was picked up one time. The V gene is TRBV4-1, the J gene TRBJ1-2, with D possibly matching TRBD1 (6 bases). V lost 2 bases and J 2 bases, leaving 9 bases between the germline ends. CDR1 and CDR2 from the germline V gene are MGHRA and YSYEKL. The CDR3 extends over 14 amino acids. DNA for the CDR3: TGCGCCAGCAGCCAACAAACAGGGAACTATGGCTACACCTTC. Its protein is CASSQQTGNYGYTF.

The chain employs TRBV7-8 and TRBJ1-1; D ambiguous. Between the trimmed V and J ends, which lost 2 bases and 3 bases, there was a span of 4 bases. The CDR3 sequence is 12 residues long. Germline V CDR1 and CDR2: SGHVS, FQNEAQ. CDR3 DNA: TGTGCCAGCAGCTTACCGGACACTGAAGCTTTCTTT. Protein sequence: CASSLPDTEAFF.

The gene calls are TRBV11-2 and TRBJ2-1, with 9 bases fitting TRBD2. Germline V gene data show CDR1 as SGHAT and CDR2 as FQNNGV. J gave up 8 bases and V 5 bases, and 7 bases lay outside the gene matches. The CDR3 has 14 amino acids. The CDR3 loop is CASSMGLAVDEQFF. CDR3 DNA sequence: TGTGCCAGCAGCATGGGACTAGCAGTCGATGAGCAGTTCTTC.

The chain employs TRBV30 and TRBJ2-7, with 7 bases identical to TRBD1. The CDR3 runs 14 residues. Per germline, CDR1 GTSNPN and CDR2 SVGIG (reference sequence). The trim removed 5 bases at V and 3 bases at J, leaving 10 bases unmatched. CDR3 DNA sequence: TGTGCCTGGGGCTTTGCGGCAGGGGGCTACGAGCAGTACTTC. Its translation is CAWGFAAGGYEQYF.

Only one count was recorded for this clone. V is TRBV5-1 and J is TRBJ2-1; 10 bases align to TRBD2. Trimming cost V 2 bases and J 4 bases; bases outside gene matches: 6. The CDR3 totals 16 residues. Germline CDR1 is SGHRS and CDR2 is YFSETQ. In DNA form, the CDR3 reads TGCGCCAGCAGCTTCGGGCTAGCGGGGGTTTACAATGAGCAGTTCTTC. This translates into CASSFGLAGVYNEQFF.

This chain connects TRBV9 to TRBJ2-1, with D possibly matching TRBD1 (6 bases). CDR1 is SGDLS, CDR2 YYNGEE, per germline. V was pared by 4 bases and J by 0 bases, with 11 bases between. The length of the CDR3 is 15 residues. DNA of the CDR3: TGTGCCAGCAGCCCGGGACACAGCTCCTACAATGAGCAGTTCTTC. The encoded protein is CASSPGHSSYNEQFF.

The chain employs TRBV2 and TRBJ1-1; 11 bases fit TRBD1. Losses at the gene ends were 7 bases for V and 4 bases for J; bases not matched to a gene: 11. Per germline, CDR1 SNHLY and CDR2 FYNNEI. The CDR3 extends over 16 amino acids. This CDR3 reads CASTSQVGTGGTEAFF. The CDR3 nucleotides read TGTGCCAGCACCTCCCAAGTCGGGACAGGGGGCACTGAAGCTTTCTTT.

The chain employs TRBV10-3 and TRBJ2-2; TRBD2 matches at 13 bases. Germline-derived CDR1 and CDR2 are ENHRY and SYGVKD. The CDR3 runs to 15 residues. The trim removed 6 bases at V and 6 bases at J, leaving 4 bases unmatched. CDR3 coding DNA: TGTGCCATCAGCGATACTAGCGGGAGGGCCGGGGAGCTGTTTTTT. This gives the protein CAISDTSGRAGELFF.

The chain combines TRBV4-1 with TRBJ1-3; D remains ambiguous. The CDR3 is 16 residues long. Germline values: CDR1 MGHRA, CDR2 YSYEKL. Trimming took 3 bases from V and 0 from J, leaving 12 bases between them. The CDR3 bases are TGCGCCAGCAGCCACCGAAGGGATTTCTCTGGAAACACCATATATTTT. It codes for CASSHRRDFSGNTIYF.

This clone was observed a single time. CDR3 loop: CASSPTSGRAHEQYF. CDR3 DNA sequence: TGTGCCAGCAGCCCAACTAGCGGGAGGGCGCACGAGCAGTACTTC. This chain links TRBV11-1 with TRBJ2-7; 13 bases agree with TRBD2. After removal of 5 bases from V and 5 bases from J, the junction contained 6 bases not matched to a gene. In germline, CDR1 is SGHAT, CDR2 FQDESV (reference sequence). The CDR3 loop spans 15 amino acids.

The genes are TRBV19 and TRBJ1-2; 7 bases are shared with TRBD1. The CDR3 sequence is 14 residues long. With 2 bases clipped from V and 8 bases from J, the junction kept 8 bases outside the gene matches. CDR1 and CDR2 (germline): LNHDA, SQIVND (reference sequence). The CDR3 loop is CASSIYGRGQGYTF. The CDR3 DNA reads TGTGCCAGTAGTATATATGGCAGGGGACAGGGCTACACCTTC.

The gene calls are TRBV5-4 and TRBJ2-1; D uncertain. The germline CDR1 and CDR2 sequences are SGHNT and YYREEE (reference sequence). V lost 0 bases and J 10 bases, leaving 11 bases between the germline ends. This CDR3 has 13 residues. The CDR3 is CASSLGLTPEQFF. The CDR3 region has the DNA TGTGCCAGCAGCTTGGGACTTACCCCAGAGCAGTTCTTC.

This clone occurred a few times. This sample also contains other DNA sequences that code for the same CDR3. The V gene is TRBV9, the J gene TRBJ2-1; TRBD2 might be the D (6 bases). The germline gives CDR1 SGDLS, CDR2 YYNGEE. Trimming pared 2 bases from V and 1 base from J, leaving 7 bases between. The CDR3 contains 14 residues. CDR3: CASSVAGSYNEQFF. The CDR3 nucleotides read TGTGCCAGCAGCGTGGCGGGATCCTACAATGAGCAGTTCTTC.

The CDR3 coding sequence is TGTGCCAGCAGCCTCTCACAGACAAACACCGGGGAGCTGTTTTTT. It is translated as CASSLSQTNTGELFF. The chain couples TRBV4-2 to TRBJ2-2, with D unclear. Trimming left V 4 bases short and J 2 bases short, with 11 bases between. There are 15 residues in the CDR3. Germline loops: CDR1 LGHNA, CDR2 YNFKEQ.

CDR3 region: CASRPDRTYEQYF. DNA for the CDR3: TGTGCCAGCAGACCAGACAGGACCTACGAGCAGTACTTC. The rearrangement links TRBV5-4 to TRBJ2-7, with D maybe TRBD1 (6 bases). Germline values: CDR1 SGHNT, CDR2 YYREEE (reference sequence). This CDR3 spans 13 amino acids. Trimming shortened V by 5 bases and J by 2 bases, and 11 bases separated the two germline ends.

This rearrangement joins TRBV4-1 to TRBJ1-2, with 7 nucleotides matching TRBD1. In germline, CDR1 is MGHRA, CDR2 YSYEKL. After removal of 3 bases from V and 4 bases from J, the junction contained 8 bases not matched to a gene. CDR3 size: 15 residues. The CDR3 DNA sequence: TGCGCCAGCAGCCAGAGACAGGGTAGTGCCTATGGCTACACCTTC. Protein sequence: CASSQRQGSAYGYTF.